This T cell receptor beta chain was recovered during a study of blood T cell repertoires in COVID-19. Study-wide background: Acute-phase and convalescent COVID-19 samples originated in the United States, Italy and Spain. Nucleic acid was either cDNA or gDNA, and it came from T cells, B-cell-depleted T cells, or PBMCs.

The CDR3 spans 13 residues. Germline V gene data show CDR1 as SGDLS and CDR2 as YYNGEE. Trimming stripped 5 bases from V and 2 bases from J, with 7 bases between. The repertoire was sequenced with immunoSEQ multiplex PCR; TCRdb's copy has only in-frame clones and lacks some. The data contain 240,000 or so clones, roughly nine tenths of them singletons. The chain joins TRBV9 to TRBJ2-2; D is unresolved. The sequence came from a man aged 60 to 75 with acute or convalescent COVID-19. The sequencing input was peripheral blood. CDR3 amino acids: CASRPGNTGELFF. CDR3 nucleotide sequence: TGTGCCAGCAGACCAGGTAACACCGGGGAGCTGTTTTTT. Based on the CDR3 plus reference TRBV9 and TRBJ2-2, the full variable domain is DSGVTQTPKHLITATGQRVTLRCSPRSGDLSVYWYQQSLDQGLQFLIQYYNGEERAKGNILERFSAQQFPDLHSELNLSSLELGDSALYFCASRPGNTGELFFGEGSRLTVL.